This is a list of T cell receptor beta chains from one sample in a study of control samples from healthy donors and cancer patients. The repertoire was sequenced with immunoSEQ multiplex PCR; TCRdb's copy has only in-frame clones and lacks some. The sample lists 120,000 to 150,000 clones; less than 95% were seen once. Source material: blood. These receptors originate from a young man in good health. CDR3s include the opening cysteine and the closing phenylalanine or tryptophan. A D gene is named only where the DNA matches it firmly. Where a row states a size, it is once, few, many or the class of an expanded clone; other rows omit it.

TRBJ2-7	TRBV11-2	.	.	CASSLKGPPGDEQYF	TGTGCCAGCAGCTTAAAGGGACCCCCGGGTGACGAGCAGTACTTC
TRBJ2-3	TRBV24-1	TRBD2	.	CATSDFRAGGGTDTQYF	TGTGCCACCAGTGATTTTAGGGCGGGGGGAGGCACAGATACGCAGTATTTT
TRBJ1-5	TRBV5-1	TRBD1	.	CASRQPGQGLISNQPQHF	TGCGCCAGCAGACAACCGGGACAGGGTCTCATTAGCAATCAGCCCCAGCATTTT
TRBJ2-3	TRBV6-5	TRBD1	.	CASKGTGEGTQYF	TGTGCCAGTAAGGGGACAGGGGAAGGGACGCAGTATTTT
TRBJ2-5	TRBV5-1	.	.	CASSLGGLKETQYF	TGCGCCAGCAGCTTGGGGGGCCTGAAAGAGACCCAGTACTTC
TRBJ2-5	TRBV11-2	.	.	CASSLVSGPSRETQYF	TGTGCCAGCAGCTTAGTCTCGGGACCCTCGCGGGAGACCCAGTACTTC
TRBJ2-7	TRBV5-1	.	.	CASSLVTGLGYEQYF	TGCGCCAGCAGCTTGGTTACAGGGTTGGGCTACGAGCAGTACTTC
TRBJ1-1	TRBV10-3	.	.	CAISVERTNTEAFF	TGTGCCATCAGCGTGGAAAGGACGAACACTGAAGCTTTCTTT
TRBJ2-3	TRBV3-1/TRBV3-2	TRBD2	.	CASSQDWGGGAVNTQYF	TGTGCCAGCAGCCAAGATTGGGGCGGGGGGGCCGTAAATACGCAGTATTTT
TRBJ2-7	TRBV29-1	.	.	CSVVLSRDIFYYEQYF	TGCAGCGTTGTGCTCAGCCGGGACATTTTCTACTACGAGCAGTACTTC
TRBJ1-3	TRBV9	.	.	CASSPLGSGRWEKQGNTIYF	TGTGCCAGCAGCCCCCTTGGAAGTGGTCGGTGGGAGAAACAGGGAAACACCATATATTTT
TRBJ1-1	TRBV30	TRBD1	.	CATDRGGGWGTEAFF	TGTGCAACCGACAGGGGAGGGGGTTGGGGAACTGAAGCTTTCTTT
TRBJ1-1	TRBV28	.	.	CALLRLGNTEAFF	TGTGCCCTCCTTAGGCTGGGGAACACTGAAGCTTTCTTT
TRBJ1-6	TRBV2	.	few	CASSPSRALHF	TGTGCCAGCAGTCCTTCACGGGCCCTCCACTTT
TRBJ1-1	TRBV6-5	.	.	CASSYSIQGKNTEAFF	TGTGCCAGCAGTTACTCGATCCAGGGGAAGAACACTGAAGCTTTCTTT
TRBJ1-1	TRBV10-3	TRBD1	once	CAVAGTGNTEAFF	TGTGCCGTCGCCGGGACAGGTAACACTGAAGCTTTCTTT
TRBJ1-6	TRBV9	.	.	CASSRDGKSPLHF	TGTGCCAGCAGCCGGGACGGGAAATCACCCCTCCACTTT
TRBJ2-7	TRBV2	TRBD1	.	CASDRGISYEQYF	TGTGCCAGCGACAGGGGGATCTCCTACGAGCAGTACTTC
TRBJ1-2	TRBV28	.	.	CASSPGGDLYGYTF	TGTGCCAGCTCCCCCGGAGGAGACCTCTATGGCTACACCTTC
TRBJ2-1	TRBV5-4	TRBD2	.	CASSPASGRGGYNEQFF	TGTGCCAGCAGCCCGGCTTCAGGGCGGGGGGGCTACAATGAGCAGTTCTTC
TRBJ1-2	TRBV6-5	TRBD1	.	CASSLGQGNYGYTF	TGTGCCAGCAGTTTGGGACAGGGGAACTATGGCTACACCTTC
TRBJ2-1	TRBV7-9	.	.	CASSPGDRTDEQFF	TGTGCCAGCAGCCCTGGTGACAGGACGGATGAGCAGTTCTTC
TRBJ2-5	TRBV28	.	.	CASSLEEEAQYF	TGTGCCAGCAGTTTAGAAGAAGAGGCCCAGTACTTC
TRBJ2-5	TRBV29-1	TRBD2	.	CSVGTSGVVGETQYF	TGCAGCGTTGGTACTAGCGGGGTCGTCGGAGAGACCCAGTACTTC
TRBJ1-4	TRBV5-4	.	.	CASSLDISKPDSF	TGTGCCAGCAGCCTGGACATATCGAAACCCGACTCTTTT
TRBJ1-2	TRBV5-6	.	few	CASSLGYGYTF	TGTGCCAGCAGCTTAGGCTATGGCTACACCTTC
TRBJ2-5	TRBV12-5	TRBD2	.	CASSSSGAVETQYF	TGTGCTAGTAGTAGTAGCGGGGCCGTGGAGACCCAGTACTTC